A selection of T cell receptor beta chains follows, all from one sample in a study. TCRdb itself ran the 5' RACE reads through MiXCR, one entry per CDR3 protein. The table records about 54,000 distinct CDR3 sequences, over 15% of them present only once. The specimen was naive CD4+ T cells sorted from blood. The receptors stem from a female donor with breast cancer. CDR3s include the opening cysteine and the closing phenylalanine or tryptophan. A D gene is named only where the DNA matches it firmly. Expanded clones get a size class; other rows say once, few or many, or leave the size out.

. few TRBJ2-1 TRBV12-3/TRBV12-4 CASSHQRASPYNEQFF TGTGCCAGCAGCCATCAGAGGGCTTCCCCCTACAATGAGCAGTTCTTC
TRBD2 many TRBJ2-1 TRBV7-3 CASSSGTSGNNEQFF TGTGCCAGCAGCTCCGGGACTAGCGGGAACAATGAGCAGTTCTTC
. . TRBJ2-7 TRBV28 CASIPGGPESYEQYF TGTGCCAGCATTCCTGGGGGGCCCGAGTCCTACGAGCAGTACTTC
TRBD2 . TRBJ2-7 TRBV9 CASSVGLAGEGYEQYF TGTGCCAGCAGCGTGGGACTAGCGGGAGAGGGCTACGAGCAGTACTTC
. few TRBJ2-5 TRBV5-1 CASSLSVGQETQYF TGCGCCAGCAGCTTGTCGGTAGGCCAAGAGACCCAGTACTTC
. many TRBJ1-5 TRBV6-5 CASSSRGENQPQHF TGTGCCAGCAGTTCAAGGGGTGAGAATCAGCCCCAGCATTTT
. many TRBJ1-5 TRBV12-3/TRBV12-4 CASSANGQWGWGNQPQHF TGTGCCAGCAGTGCCAATGGACAGTGGGGGTGGGGCAATCAGCCCCAGCATTTT
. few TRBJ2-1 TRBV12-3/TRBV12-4 CASTPTGYNEQFF TGTGCCAGCACCCCGACAGGTTACAATGAGCAGTTCTTC
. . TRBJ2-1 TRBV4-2 CASGRRGLHNEQFF TGTGCCAGTGGACGACGGGGGTTGCACAATGAGCAGTTCTTC
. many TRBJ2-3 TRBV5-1 CASSFRGDADTQYF TGCGCCAGCAGCTTCCGGGGAGACGCAGATACGCAGTATTTT
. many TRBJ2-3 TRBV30 CAWSVDYPDTQYF TGTGCCTGGAGTGTAGACTACCCAGATACGCAGTATTTT
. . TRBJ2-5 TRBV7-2 CASSLTGTGGQETQYF TGTGCCAGCAGCTTAACTGGGACTGGGGGCCAAGAGACCCAGTACTTC
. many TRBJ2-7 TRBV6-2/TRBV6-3 CASSPQDYEQYF TGTGCCAGCAGCCCCCAGGACTACGAGCAGTACTTC
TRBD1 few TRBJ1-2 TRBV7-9 CASSYTSGQGAPGYTF TGTGCCAGCAGCTATACCTCGGGACAGGGGGCGCCTGGCTACACCTTC
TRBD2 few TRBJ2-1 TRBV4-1 CASSQDGLAGDEQFF TGCGCCAGCAGCCAAGATGGACTAGCGGGCGATGAGCAGTTCTTC
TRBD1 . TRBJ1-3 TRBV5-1 CASSLEQGAGNTIYF TGCGCCAGCAGCTTGGAACAGGGGGCTGGAAACACCATATATTTT
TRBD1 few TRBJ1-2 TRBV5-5 CASSVDPGGRGGYTF TGTGCCAGCAGCGTTGACCCAGGGGGGAGAGGTGGCTACACCTTC
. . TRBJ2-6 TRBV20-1 CSAPDGSGANVLTF TGCAGTGCACCGGACGGCTCTGGGGCCAACGTCCTGACTTTC
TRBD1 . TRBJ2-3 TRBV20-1 CSGLLTGVSTDTQYF TGCAGTGGTCTCTTGACAGGGGTTAGCACAGATACGCAGTATTTT
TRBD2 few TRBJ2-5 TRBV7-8 CASSLGLADGTQYF TGTGCCAGCAGCTTAGGACTAGCGGACGGGACCCAGTACTTC
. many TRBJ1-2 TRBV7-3 CANPRATLYYGYTF TGTGCCAACCCCAGGGCCACCCTTTACTATGGCTACACCTTC
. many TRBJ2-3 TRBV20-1 CSAGRGGTDTQYF TGCAGTGCTGGCCGGGGCGGCACAGATACGCAGTATTTT
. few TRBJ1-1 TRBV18 CASSPRGRTEAFF TGTGCCAGCTCACCCAGGGGACGCACTGAAGCTTTCTTT
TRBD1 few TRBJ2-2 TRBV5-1 CASSPPGQGFTGELFF TGCGCCAGCAGCCCGCCTGGACAGGGTTTCACCGGGGAGCTGTTTTTT
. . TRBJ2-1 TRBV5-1 CASSLRLRQFF TGCGCCAGCAGCTTGAGACTCAGACAGTTCTTC
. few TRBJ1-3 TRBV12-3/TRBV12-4 CASSLLAGNTIYF TGTGCCAGCAGCCTCCTGGCTGGAAACACCATATATTTT
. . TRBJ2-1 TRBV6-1 CASSSTGGVYNEQFF TGTGCCAGCAGCTCTACCGGCGGGGTCTACAATGAGCAGTTCTTC
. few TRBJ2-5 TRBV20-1 CSAPIPPDQETQYF TGCAGTGCTCCTATCCCCCCAGACCAAGAGACCCAGTACTTC
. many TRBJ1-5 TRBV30 CAWNRGSNQPQHF TGTGCCTGGAATAGGGGTTCCAATCAGCCCCAGCATTTT
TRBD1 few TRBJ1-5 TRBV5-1 CASSLEGQVGQPQHF TGCGCCAGCAGCTTGGAAGGACAGGTGGGTCAGCCCCAGCATTTT
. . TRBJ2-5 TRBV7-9 CASSSPNQETQYF TGTGCCAGCAGCTCTCCCAACCAAGAGACCCAGTACTTC
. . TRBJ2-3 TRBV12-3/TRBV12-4 CASKPGSSTDTQYF TGTGCCAGCAAACCCGGGAGTAGCACAGATACGCAGTATTTT
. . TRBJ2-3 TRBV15 CATSRGRDTDTQYF TGTGCCACCAGCAGAGGAAGAGACACAGATACGCAGTATTTT
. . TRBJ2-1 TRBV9 CASSVADRLNNEQFF TGTGCCAGCAGCGTGGCGGATCGCCTAAACAATGAGCAGTTCTTC
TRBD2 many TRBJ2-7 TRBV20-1 CSARDQPLAGQEYF TGCAGTGCTAGAGATCAGCCGCTAGCGGGGCAGGAGTACTTC
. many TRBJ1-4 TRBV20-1 CSAATHSTNEKLFF TGCAGTGCTGCGACTCACTCAACTAATGAAAAACTGTTTTTT
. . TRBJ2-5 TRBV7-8 CASSFFGRGETQYF TGTGCCAGCAGCTTCTTCGGCCGAGGGGAGACCCAGTACTTC
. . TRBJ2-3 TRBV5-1 CASSLSDSTRHTDTQYF TGCGCCAGCAGCTTGAGTGACTCCACCCGCCACACAGATACGCAGTATTTT
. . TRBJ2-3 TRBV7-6 CASSAGPTTSTDTQYF TGTGCCAGCAGCGCGGGTCCGACTACTAGCACAGATACGCAGTATTTT
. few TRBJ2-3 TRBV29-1 CSVADNLRTDTQYF TGCAGCGTTGCCGATAACCTACGCACAGATACGCAGTATTTT
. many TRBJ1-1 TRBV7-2 CASSPRNTEAFF TGTGCCAGCAGCCCAAGGAACACTGAAGCTTTCTTT
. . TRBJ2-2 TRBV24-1 CATSNELNTGGLFF TGTGCCACCAGTAACGAGTTGAACACCGGGGGGCTGTTTTTT
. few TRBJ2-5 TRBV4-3 CASSPERAQETQYF TGCGCCAGCAGCCCTGAGCGGGCCCAAGAGACCCAGTACTTC
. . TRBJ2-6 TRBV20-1 CSARETHREPPGANVLTF TGCAGTGCTAGAGAAACCCACAGGGAACCCCCTGGGGCCAACGTCCTGACTTTC
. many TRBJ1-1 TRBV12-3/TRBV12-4 CASSVTVNTEAFF TGTGCCAGCAGTGTCACGGTGAACACTGAAGCTTTCTTT
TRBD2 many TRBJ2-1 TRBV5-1 CASSKASGAREQFF TGCGCCAGCAGCAAGGCTAGCGGGGCCAGGGAGCAGTTCTTC
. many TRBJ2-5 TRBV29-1 CSVLRAGSETQYF TGCAGCGTCCTCAGGGCAGGGTCAGAGACCCAGTACTTC
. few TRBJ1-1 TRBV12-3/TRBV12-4 CASSRASNTEAFF TGTGCCAGCAGCCGGGCCTCGAACACTGAAGCTTTCTTT
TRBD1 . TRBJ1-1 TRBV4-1 CASSQEVTGKFWAFF TGCGCCAGCAGCCAAGAGGTGACAGGGAAGTTTTGGGCTTTCTTT